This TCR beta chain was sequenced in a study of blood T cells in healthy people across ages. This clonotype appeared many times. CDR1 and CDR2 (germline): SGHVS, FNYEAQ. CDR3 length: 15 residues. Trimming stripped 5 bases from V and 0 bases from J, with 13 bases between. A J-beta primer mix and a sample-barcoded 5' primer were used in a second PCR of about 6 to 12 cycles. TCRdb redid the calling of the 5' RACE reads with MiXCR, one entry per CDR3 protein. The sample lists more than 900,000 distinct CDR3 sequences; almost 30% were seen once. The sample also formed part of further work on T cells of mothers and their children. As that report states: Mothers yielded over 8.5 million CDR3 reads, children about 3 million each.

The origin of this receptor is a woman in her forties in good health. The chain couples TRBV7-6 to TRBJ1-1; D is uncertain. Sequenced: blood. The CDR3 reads CASSPSLLMNTEAFF. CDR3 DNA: TGTGCCAGCAGCCCGAGTTTATTGATGAACACTGAAGCTTTCTTT.